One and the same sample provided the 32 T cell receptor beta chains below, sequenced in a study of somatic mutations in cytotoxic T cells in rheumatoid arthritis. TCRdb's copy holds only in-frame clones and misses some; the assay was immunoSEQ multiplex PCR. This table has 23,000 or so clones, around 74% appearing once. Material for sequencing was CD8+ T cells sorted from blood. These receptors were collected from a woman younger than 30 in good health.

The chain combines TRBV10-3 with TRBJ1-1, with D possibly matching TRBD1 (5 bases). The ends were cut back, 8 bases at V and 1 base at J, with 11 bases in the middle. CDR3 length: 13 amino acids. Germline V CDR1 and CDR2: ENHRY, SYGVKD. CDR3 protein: CAIGQGSNTEAFF. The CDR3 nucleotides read TGTGCCATCGGGCAGGGCTCGAACACTGAAGCTTTCTTT.

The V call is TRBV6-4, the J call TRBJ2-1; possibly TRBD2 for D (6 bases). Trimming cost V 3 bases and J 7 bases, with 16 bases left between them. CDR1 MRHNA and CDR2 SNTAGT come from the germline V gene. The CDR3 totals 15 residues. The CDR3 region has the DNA TGTGCCAGCAGTGAGGAGGGGAGTGGGACGAATGAGCAGTTCTTC. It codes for CASSEEGSGTNEQFF.

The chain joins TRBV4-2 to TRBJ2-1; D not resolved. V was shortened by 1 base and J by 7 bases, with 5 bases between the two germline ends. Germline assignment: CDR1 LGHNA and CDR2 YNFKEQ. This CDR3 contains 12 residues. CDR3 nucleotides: TGTGCCAGCAGCCAAGCCAGTAATGAGCAGTTCTTC. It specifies CASSQASNEQFF.

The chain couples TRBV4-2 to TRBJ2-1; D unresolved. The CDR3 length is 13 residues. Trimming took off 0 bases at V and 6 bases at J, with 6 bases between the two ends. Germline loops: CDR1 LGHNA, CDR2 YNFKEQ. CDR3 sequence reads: CASSQDPGNEQFF. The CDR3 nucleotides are TGTGCCAGCAGCCAAGATCCGGGCAATGAGCAGTTCTTC.

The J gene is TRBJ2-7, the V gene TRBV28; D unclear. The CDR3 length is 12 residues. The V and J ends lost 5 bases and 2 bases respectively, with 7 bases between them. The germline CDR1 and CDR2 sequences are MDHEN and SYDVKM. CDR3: CASSDRAYEQYF. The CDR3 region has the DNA TGTGCCAGCAGTGATCGGGCCTACGAGCAGTACTTC.

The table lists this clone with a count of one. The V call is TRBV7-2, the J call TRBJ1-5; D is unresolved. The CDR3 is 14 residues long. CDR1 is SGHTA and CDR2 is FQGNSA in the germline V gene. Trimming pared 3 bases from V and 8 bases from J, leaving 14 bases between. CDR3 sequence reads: CASSFGEWRKPQHF. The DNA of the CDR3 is TGTGCCAGCAGCTTCGGGGAGTGGAGAAAGCCCCAGCATTTT.

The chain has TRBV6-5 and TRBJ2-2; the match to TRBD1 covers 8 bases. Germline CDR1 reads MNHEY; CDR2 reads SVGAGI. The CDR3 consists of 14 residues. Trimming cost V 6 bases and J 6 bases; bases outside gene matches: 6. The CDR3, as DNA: TGTGCCAGCAGGGCTCAGGGGGCCGCCGGGGAGCTGTTTTTT. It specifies CASRAQGAAGELFF.

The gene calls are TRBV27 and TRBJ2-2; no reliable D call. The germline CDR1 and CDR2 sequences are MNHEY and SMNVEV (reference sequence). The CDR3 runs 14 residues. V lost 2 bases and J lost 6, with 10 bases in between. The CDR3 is CASSLLSFSGELFF. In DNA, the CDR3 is TGTGCCAGCAGTTTACTCTCATTCTCCGGGGAGCTGTTTTTT.

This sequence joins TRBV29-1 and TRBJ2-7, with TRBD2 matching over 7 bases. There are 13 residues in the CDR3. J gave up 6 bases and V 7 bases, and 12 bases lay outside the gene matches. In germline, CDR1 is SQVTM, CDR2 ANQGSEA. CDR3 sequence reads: CSATSAVIGEQYF. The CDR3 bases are TGCAGCGCCACTAGCGCGGTCATTGGCGAGCAGTACTTC.

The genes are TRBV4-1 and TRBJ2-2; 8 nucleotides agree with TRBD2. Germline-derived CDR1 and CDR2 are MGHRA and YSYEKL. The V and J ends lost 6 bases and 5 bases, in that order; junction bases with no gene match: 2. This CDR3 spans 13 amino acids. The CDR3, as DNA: TGCGCCAGCAGGCCTAGCGGGACCGGGGAGCTGTTTTTT. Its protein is CASRPSGTGELFF.

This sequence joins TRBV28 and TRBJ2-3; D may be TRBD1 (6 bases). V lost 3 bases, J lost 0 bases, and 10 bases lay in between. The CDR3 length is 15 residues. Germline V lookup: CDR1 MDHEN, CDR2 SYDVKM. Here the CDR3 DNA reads TGTGCCAGCAGTTTTGAGGGGACAAGCACAGATACGCAGTATTTT. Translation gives CASSFEGTSTDTQYF.

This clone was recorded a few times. DNA for the CDR3: TGCGCCAGCAGCCCTCGGACAGAATATCAGCCCCAGCATTTT. Translation gives CASSPRTEYQPQHF. This sequence joins TRBV4-1 and TRBJ1-5, with a weak D call TRBD1 (6 bases). Germline CDR1 and CDR2: MGHRA and YSYEKL. Trimming took 4 bases from V and 5 from J, leaving 12 bases between them. The CDR3 totals 14 residues.

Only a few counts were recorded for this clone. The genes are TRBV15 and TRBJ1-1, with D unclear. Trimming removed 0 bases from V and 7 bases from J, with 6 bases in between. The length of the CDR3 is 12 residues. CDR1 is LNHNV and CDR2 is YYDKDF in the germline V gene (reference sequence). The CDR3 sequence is CATSREGFEAFF. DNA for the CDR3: TGTGCCACCAGCAGAGAAGGCTTTGAAGCTTTCTTT.

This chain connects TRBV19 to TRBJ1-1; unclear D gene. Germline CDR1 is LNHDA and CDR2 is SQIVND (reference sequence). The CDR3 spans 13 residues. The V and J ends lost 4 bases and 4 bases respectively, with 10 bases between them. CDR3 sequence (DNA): TGTGCCAGTAGTACGGGGAAGGGCACTGAAGCTTTCTTT. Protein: CASSTGKGTEAFF. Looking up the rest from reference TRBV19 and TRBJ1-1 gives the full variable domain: DGGITQSPKYLFRKEGQNVTLSCEQNLNHDAMYWYRQDPGQGLRLIYYSQIVNDFQKGDIAEGYSVSREKKESFPLTVTSAQKNPTAFYLCASSTGKGTEAFFGQGTRLTVV.

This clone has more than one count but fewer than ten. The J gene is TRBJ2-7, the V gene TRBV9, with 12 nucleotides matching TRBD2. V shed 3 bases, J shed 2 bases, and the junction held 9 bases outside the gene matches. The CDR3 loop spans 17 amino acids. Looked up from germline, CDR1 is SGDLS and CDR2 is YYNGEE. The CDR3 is CASSADYLAGGPYEQYF. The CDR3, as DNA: TGTGCCAGCAGCGCTGACTATCTAGCGGGAGGGCCCTACGAGCAGTACTTC.

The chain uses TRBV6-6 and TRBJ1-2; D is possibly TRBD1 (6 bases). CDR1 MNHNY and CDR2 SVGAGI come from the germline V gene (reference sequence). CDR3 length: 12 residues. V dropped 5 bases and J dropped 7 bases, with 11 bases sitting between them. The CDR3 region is CASSPTGSGYTF. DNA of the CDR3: TGTGCCAGCAGTCCAACAGGGTCTGGCTACACCTTC.

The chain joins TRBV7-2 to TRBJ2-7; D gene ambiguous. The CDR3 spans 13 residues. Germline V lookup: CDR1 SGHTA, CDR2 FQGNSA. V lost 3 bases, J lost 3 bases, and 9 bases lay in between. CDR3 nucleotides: TGTGCCAGCAGCTTTGGACGGATCTACGAGCAGTACTTC. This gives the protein CASSFGRIYEQYF.

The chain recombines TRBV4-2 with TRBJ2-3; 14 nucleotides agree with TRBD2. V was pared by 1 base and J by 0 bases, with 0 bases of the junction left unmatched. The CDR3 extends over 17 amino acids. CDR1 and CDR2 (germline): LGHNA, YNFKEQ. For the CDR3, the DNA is TGTGCCAGCAGCCAAGGACTAGCGGGGGGGAGCACAGATACGCAGTATTTT. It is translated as CASSQGLAGGSTDTQYF.

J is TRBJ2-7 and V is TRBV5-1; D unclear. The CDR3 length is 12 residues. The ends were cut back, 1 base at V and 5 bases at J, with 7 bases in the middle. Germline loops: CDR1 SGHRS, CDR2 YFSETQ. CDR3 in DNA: TGCGCCAGCAGCTTGTTTTGGGACGAGCAGTACTTC. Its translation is CASSLFWDEQYF.

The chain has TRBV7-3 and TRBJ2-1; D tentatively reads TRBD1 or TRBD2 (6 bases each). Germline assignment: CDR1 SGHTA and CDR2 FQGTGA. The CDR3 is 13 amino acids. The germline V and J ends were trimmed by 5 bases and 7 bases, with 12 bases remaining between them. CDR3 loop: CASSLQGGNEQFF. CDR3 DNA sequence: TGTGCCAGCAGCCTCCAAGGGGGGAATGAGCAGTTCTTC.

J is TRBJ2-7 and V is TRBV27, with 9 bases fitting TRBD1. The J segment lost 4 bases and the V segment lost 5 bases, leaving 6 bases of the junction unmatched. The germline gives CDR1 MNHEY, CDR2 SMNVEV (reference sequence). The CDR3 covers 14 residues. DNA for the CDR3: TGTGCCAGCAGTCCCCGGGACAGGGCTTACGAGCAGTACGTC. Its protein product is CASSPRDRAYEQYV.

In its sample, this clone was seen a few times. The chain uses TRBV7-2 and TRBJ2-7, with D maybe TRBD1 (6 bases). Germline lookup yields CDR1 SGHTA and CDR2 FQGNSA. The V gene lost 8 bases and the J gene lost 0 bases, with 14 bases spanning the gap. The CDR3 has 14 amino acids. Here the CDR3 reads CASEGQYSSYEQYF. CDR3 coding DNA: TGTGCCAGCGAAGGACAGTATTCCTCCTACGAGCAGTACTTC.

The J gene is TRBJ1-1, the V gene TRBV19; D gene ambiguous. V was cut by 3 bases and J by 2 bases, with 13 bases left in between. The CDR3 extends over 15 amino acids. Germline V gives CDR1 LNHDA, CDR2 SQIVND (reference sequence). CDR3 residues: CASSISPGSNTEAFF. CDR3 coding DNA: TGTGCCAGTAGTATTTCCCCCGGGTCAAACACTGAAGCTTTCTTT. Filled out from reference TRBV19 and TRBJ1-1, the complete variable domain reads DGGITQSPKYLFRKEGQNVTLSCEQNLNHDAMYWYRQDPGQGLRLIYYSQIVNDFQKGDIAEGYSVSREKKESFPLTVTSAQKNPTAFYLCASSISPGSNTEAFFGQGTRLTVV.

The CDR3 loop reads CASSLFGDGSYEQYF. CDR3 nucleotides: TGTGCCAGCAGTTTATTTGGGGACGGCTCCTACGAGCAGTACTTC. The J gene is TRBJ2-7, the V gene TRBV27; D may correspond to TRBD1 or TRBD2 (5 bases each). The V and J ends lost 1 base and 0 bases respectively, with 10 bases between them. Germline V gene sequence: CDR1 MNHEY, CDR2 SMNVEV (reference sequence). There are 15 residues in the CDR3.

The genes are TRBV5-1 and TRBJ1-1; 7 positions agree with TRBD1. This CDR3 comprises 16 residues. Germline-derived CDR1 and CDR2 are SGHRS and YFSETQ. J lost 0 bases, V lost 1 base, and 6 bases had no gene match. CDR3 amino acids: CASSLRGDSLNTEAFF. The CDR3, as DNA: TGCGCCAGCAGCTTGAGGGGGGACAGCTTGAACACTGAAGCTTTCTTT.

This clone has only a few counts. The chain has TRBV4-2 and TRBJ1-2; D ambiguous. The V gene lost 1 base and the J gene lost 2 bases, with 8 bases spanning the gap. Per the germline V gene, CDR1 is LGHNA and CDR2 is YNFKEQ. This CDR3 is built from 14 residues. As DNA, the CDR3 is TGTGCCAGCAGCCAAGGGACTCCAAACTATGGCTACACCTTC. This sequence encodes CASSQGTPNYGYTF.

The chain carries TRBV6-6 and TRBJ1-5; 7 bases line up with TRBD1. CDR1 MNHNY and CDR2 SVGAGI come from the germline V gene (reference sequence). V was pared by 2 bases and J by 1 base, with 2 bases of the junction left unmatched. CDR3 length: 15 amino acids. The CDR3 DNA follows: TGTGCCAGCAGTTACACGACAGGGAGCAATCAGCCCCAGCATTTT. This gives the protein CASSYTTGSNQPQHF.

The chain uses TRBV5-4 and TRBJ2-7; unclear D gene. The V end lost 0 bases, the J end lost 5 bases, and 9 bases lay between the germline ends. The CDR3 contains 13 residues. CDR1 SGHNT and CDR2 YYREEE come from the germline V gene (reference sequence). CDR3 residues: CASSLVGNNEQYF. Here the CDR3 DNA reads TGTGCCAGCAGCTTGGTAGGGAACAACGAGCAGTACTTC. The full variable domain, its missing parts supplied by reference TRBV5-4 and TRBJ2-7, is ETGVTQSPTHLIKTRGQQVTLRCSSQSGHNTVSWYQQALGQGPQFIFQYYREEENGRGNFPPRFSGLQFPNYSSELNVNALELDDSALYLCASSLVGNNEQYFGPGTRLTVT.

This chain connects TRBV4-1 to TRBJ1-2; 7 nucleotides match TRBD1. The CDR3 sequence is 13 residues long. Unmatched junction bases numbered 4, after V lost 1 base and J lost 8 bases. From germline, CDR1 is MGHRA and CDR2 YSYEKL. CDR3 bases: TGCGCCAGCAGCCAAGGAGGGGGCGGCGGCTACACCTTC. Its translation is CASSQGGGGGYTF.

The DNA of the CDR3 is TGTGCCAGCAGTTTGGGGCTTAGTGGGGATGTCAATGAGCAGTTCTTC. Translation gives CASSLGLSGDVNEQFF. The chain joins TRBV27 to TRBJ2-1, with a tentative D call TRBD1 (5 bases). The CDR3 sequence is 16 residues long. V lost 3 bases, J lost 6 bases, and 18 bases lay in between. Germline V gives CDR1 MNHEY, CDR2 SMNVEV (reference sequence).

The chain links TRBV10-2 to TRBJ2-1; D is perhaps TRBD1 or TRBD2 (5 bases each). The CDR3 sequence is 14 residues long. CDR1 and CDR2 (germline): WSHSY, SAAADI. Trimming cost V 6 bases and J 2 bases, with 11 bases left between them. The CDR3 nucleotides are TGCGCCAGCAGAGGGGAGCCTACCTACAATGAGCAGTTCTTC. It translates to CASRGEPTYNEQFF.

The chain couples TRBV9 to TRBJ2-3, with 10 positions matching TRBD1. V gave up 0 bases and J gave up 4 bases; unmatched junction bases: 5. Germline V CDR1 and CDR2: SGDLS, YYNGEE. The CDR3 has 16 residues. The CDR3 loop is CASSVATGGGSDTQYF. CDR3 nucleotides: TGTGCCAGCAGCGTAGCGACAGGGGGCGGATCAGATACGCAGTATTTT.